This TCR beta chain emerged from a study of blood T cell repertoires in COVID-19. Study-wide context: Spain, Italy and the United States supplied samples that represented acute and convalescent COVID-19. T cells, B-cell-depleted T cells, or PBMCs provided the cDNA or gDNA that served as material.

Germline CDR1 and CDR2: SGHRS and YFSETQ. The CDR3 is 16 amino acids. Trimming removed 0 bases at V and 4 bases at J, with 16 bases between. In the original processing: Reference gene primer amplification gave estimated nucleated cell counts. Some clones are missing from TCRdb's copy, which holds only in-frame ones; the method was immunoSEQ multiplex PCR. The V and J calls and clone size are taken from that table; D and trimming were inferred from the DNA. Of about 52,000 clones in the sample, roughly four fifths were seen once. The sample comprised peripheral blood. This sequence was found in a man between 65 and 85 years old with active COVID-19. The gene calls are TRBV5-1 and TRBJ1-1, with D perhaps matching TRBD1 (6 bases). CDR3 amino acids: CASSLGLTGGGTEAFF. The CDR3 nucleotides read TGCGCCAGCAGCTTGGGGTTGACAGGTGGGGGCACTGAAGCTTTCTTT. Based on the CDR3 plus reference TRBV5-1 and TRBJ1-1, the full variable domain is KAGVTQTPRYLIKTRGQQVTLSCSPISGHRSVSWYQQTPGQGLQFLFEYFSETQRNKGNFPGRFSGRQFSNSRSEMNVSTLELGDSALYLCASSLGLTGGGTEAFFGQGTRLTVV.